The subject of this entry is one T cell receptor beta chain. The target antigen is unknown. The record originates from a study of blood T cells in healthy people across ages. Study results and caveats: Nothing was known about donor CMV status, and this possibly confounded expanded clonotype changes.

This CDR3 contains 13 residues. Between the trimmed V and J ends, which lost 8 bases and 1 base, there was a span of 11 bases. The germline CDR1 and CDR2 sequences are MNHNY and SVGAGI (reference sequence). Through a sample-barcoded 5' primer and a J-beta primer mix, a second PCR was run for 7 to 11 cycles. TCRdb reprocessed the 5' RACE reads via MiXCR and lists one record per CDR3 protein. The sample holds fewer than 750,000 distinct CDR3 sequences; less than 60% are singletons and the top ten take around 23%. Sequencing was done on a sample of blood. This chain uses TRBV6-6 with TRBJ1-1; D not certain. The clonotype was recovered from a man at least 80 years old in good health. The CDR3, as DNA: TGTGCCAGCGGCAGTACAGCGAACACTGAAGCTTTCTTT. This encodes CASGSTANTEAFF.